These T cell receptor beta chains were read from a single sample in a study of blood T cells in healthy people across ages. One entry per CDR3 protein, called by TCRdb with MiXCR from the 5' RACE reads. This sample has around 850,000 distinct CDR3 sequences; approximately 35% occur once, and the top ten carry approximately 13%. Sample: blood. The receptors stem from a man younger than 35 in good health. Both conserved end residues are part of each CDR3.

CDR3: CATSRDRNGYEQYF
V: TRBV15
J: TRBJ2-7

CDR3: CSVEDGQGAGELCF
V: TRBV29-1
J: TRBJ2-2

CDR3: CSVATGRGTEAFF
V: TRBV29-1
J: TRBJ1-1

CDR3: CASSPKLEGQIYEQYF
V: TRBV12-3/TRBV12-4
J: NA

CDR3: CASSFSRGLPQETQYF
V: TRBV27
J: TRBJ2-5

CDR3: CSARTSGERLQETQYF
V: TRBV20-1
J: TRBJ2-5

CDR3: CASSYVQGAKNIQYF
V: TRBV12-3/TRBV12-4
J: TRBJ2-4

CDR3: CSVEGGRPPYEQYF
V: TRBV29-1
J: TRBJ2-7

CDR3: CASSPLAGGNTGELFF
V: TRBV12-3/TRBV12-4
J: TRBJ2-2

CDR3: CAISATSAPDYEQYF
V: TRBV10-3
J: TRBJ2-7

CDR3: CAISEFKDTEAFF
V: TRBV10-3
J: TRBJ1-1

CDR3: CASSLEVRGGADTQYF
V: TRBV5-1
J: TRBJ2-3

CDR3: CASSVETQYF
V: TRBV7-2
J: TRBJ2-5

CDR3: CASRFTTDTQYF
V: TRBV12-3/TRBV12-4
J: TRBJ2-3

CDR3: CASSLGYRGYTDTQYF
V: TRBV27
J: TRBJ2-3

CDR3: CASSLSGEDGYTF
V: TRBV5-1
J: TRBJ1-2

CDR3: CSAPRGGSLSTEAFF
V: TRBV20-1
J: TRBJ1-1

CDR3: CASIQREQGDTEAFF
V: TRBV7-2
J: TRBJ1-1

CDR3: CSVELARRAFF
V: TRBV29-1
J: TRBJ1-1

CDR3: CASSSWSLNEKLFF
V: TRBV7-6
J: TRBJ1-4

CDR3: CASSFGLEETQYF
V: TRBV12-3/TRBV12-4
J: TRBJ2-5

CDR3: CAISEGSGSSYEQYF
V: TRBV10-3
J: TRBJ2-7

CDR3: CASRWQGNQPQHF
V: TRBV6-6
J: TRBJ1-5

CDR3: CATGPLRAQETQYF
V: TRBV6-2/TRBV6-3
J: TRBJ2-5

CDR3: CSAVEQGDYGYTF
V: TRBV20-1
J: TRBJ1-2

CDR3: CASTSRGEEDYEQYF
V: TRBV28
J: TRBJ2-7

CDR3: CASSIIRNNEQYF
V: TRBV19
J: NA

CDR3: CASSHGGTGGEKLFF
V: TRBV6-2/TRBV6-3
J: TRBJ1-4

CDR3: CSVASLGQAGNYGYTF
V: TRBV29-1
J: TRBJ1-2

CDR3: CASRVTGGRNTEAFF
V: TRBV6-5
J: TRBJ1-1

CDR3: CASSLGPPGRKSSYEQYF
V: TRBV7-9
J: TRBJ2-7

CDR3: CASSSGSPNQPQHF
V: TRBV9
J: TRBJ1-5